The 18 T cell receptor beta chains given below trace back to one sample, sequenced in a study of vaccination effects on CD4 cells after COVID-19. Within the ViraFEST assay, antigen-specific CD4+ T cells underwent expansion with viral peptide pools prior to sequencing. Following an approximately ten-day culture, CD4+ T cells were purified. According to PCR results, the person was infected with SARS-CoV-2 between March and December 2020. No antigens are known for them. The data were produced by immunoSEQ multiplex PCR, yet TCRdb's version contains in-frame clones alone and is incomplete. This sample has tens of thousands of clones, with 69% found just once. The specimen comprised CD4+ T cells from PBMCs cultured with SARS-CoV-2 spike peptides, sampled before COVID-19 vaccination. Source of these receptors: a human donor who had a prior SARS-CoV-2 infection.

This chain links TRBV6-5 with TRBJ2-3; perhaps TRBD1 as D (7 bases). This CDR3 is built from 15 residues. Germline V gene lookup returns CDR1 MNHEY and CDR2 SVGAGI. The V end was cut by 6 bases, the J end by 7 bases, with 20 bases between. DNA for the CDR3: TGTGCCAGCAGCGAGACAGGCGCAGGGGGGAATACGCAGTATTTT. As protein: CASSETGAGGNTQYF.

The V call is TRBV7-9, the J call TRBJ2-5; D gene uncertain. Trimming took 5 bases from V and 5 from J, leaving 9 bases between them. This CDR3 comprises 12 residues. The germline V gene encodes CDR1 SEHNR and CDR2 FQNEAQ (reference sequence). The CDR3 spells CASSINSETQYF. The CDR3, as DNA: TGTGCCAGCAGCATAAACTCGGAGACCCAGTACTTC.

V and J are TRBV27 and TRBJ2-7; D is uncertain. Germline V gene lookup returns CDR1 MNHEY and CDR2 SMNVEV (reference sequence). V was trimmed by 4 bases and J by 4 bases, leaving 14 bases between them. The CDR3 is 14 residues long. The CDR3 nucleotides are TGTGCCAGCAGTTGGTCTAGTGCCCTGTACGAGCAGTACTTC. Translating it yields CASSWSSALYEQYF.

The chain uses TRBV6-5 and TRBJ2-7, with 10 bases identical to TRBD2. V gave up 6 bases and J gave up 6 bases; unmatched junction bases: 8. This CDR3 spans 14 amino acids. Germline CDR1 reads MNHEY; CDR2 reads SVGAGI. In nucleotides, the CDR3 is TGTGCCAGCAGGATCACTAGCGGGACGTTCGAGCAGTACTTC. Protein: CASRITSGTFEQYF.

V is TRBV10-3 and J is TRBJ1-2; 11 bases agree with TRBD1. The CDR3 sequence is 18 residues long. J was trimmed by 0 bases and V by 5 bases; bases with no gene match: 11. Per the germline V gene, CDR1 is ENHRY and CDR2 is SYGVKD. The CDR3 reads CAISSRPGTGGSNYGYTF. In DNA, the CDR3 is TGTGCCATCAGTAGCCGGCCGGGGACAGGGGGTTCTAACTATGGCTACACCTTC.

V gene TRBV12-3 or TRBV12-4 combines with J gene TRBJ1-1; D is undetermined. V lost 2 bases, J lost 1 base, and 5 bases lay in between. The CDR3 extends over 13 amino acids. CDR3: CASSLRRNTEAFF. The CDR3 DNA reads TGTGCCAGCAGTTTACGCCGGAACACTGAAGCTTTCTTT.

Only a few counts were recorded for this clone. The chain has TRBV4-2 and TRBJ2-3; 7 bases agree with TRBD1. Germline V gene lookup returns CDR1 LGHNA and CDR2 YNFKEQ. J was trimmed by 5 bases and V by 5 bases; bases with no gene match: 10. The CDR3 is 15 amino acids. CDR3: CASSSRDSGRDTQYF. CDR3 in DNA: TGTGCCAGCAGCTCCCGGGACAGTGGTCGAGATACGCAGTATTTT.

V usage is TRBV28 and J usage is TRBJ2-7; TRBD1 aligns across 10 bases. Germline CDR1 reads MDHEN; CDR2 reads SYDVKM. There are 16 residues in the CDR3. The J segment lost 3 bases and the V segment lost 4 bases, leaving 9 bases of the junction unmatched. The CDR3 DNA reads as TGTGCCAGCAGTTCAAGCTGGACAGGGGGTGTCTACGAGCAGTACTTC. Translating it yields CASSSSWTGGVYEQYF.

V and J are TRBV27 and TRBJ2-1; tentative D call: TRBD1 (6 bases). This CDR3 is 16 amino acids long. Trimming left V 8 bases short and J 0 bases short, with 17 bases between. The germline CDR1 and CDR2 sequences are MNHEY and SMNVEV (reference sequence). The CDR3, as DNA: TGTGCCAGCGGAAAGGGGCAGGGGATCTCCTACAATGAGCAGTTCTTC. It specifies CASGKGQGISYNEQFF.

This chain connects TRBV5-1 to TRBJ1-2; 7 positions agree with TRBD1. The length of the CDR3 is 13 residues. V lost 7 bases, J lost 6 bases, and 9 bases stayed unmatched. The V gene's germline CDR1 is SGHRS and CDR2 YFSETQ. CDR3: CASGPTGSHGYTF. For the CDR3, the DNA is TGCGCCAGCGGACCGACAGGGAGCCATGGCTACACCTTC.

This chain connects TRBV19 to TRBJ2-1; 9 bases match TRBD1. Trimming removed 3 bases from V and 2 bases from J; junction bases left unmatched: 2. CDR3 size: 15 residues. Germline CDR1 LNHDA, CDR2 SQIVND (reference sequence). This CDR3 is CASSMGDRAYNEQFF. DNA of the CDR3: TGTGCCAGTAGTATGGGGGACAGGGCCTACAATGAGCAGTTCTTC.

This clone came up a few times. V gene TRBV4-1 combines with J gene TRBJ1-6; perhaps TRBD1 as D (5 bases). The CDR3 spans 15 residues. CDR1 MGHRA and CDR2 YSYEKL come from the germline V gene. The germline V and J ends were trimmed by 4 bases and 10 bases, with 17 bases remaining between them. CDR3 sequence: CASSLLARGISPLHF. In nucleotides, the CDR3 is TGCGCCAGCAGCCTACTCGCAAGGGGAATATCACCCCTCCACTTT.

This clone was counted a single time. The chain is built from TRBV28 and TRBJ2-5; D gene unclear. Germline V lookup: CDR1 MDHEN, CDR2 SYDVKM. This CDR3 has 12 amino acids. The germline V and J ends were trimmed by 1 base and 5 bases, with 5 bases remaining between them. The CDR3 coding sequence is TGTGCCAGCAGTTTATCACGTGAGACCCAGTACTTC. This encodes CASSLSRETQYF.

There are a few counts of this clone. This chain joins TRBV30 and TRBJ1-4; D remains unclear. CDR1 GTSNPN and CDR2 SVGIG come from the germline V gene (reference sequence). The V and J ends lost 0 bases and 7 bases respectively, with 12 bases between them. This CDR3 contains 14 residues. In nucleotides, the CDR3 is TGTGCCTGGAGTGTACCCGGAGTTGGTGAAAAACTGTTTTTT. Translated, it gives CAWSVPGVGEKLFF.

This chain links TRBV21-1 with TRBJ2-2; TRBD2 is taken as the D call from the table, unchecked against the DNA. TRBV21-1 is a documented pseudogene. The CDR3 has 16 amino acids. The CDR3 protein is CANTTSGGAGTGELFF. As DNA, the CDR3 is TGTGCCAACACGACTAGCGGGGGGGCCGGTACCGGGGAGCTGTTTTTT.

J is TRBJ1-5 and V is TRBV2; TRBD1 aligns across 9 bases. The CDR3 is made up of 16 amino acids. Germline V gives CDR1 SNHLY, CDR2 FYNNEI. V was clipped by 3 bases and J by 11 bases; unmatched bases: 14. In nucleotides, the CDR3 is TGTGCCAGCAGTGACCAAGGGGGGACAGGGTTTAGGTCCCAGCATTTT. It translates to CASSDQGGTGFRSQHF.

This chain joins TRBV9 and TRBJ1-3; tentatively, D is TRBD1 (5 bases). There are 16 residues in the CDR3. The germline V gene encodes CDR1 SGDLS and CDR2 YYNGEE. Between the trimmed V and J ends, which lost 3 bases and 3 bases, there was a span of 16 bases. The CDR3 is CASSDRQKFDGNTIYF. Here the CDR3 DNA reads TGTGCCAGCAGCGACCGACAGAAATTCGATGGAAACACCATATATTTT.

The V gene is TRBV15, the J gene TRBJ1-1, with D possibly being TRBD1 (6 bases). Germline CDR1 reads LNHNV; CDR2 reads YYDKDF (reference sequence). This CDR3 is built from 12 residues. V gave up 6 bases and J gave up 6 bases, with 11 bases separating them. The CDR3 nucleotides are TGTGCCACCAGGGGGGGGGCCCCTGAAGCTTTCTTT. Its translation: CATRGGAPEAFF.